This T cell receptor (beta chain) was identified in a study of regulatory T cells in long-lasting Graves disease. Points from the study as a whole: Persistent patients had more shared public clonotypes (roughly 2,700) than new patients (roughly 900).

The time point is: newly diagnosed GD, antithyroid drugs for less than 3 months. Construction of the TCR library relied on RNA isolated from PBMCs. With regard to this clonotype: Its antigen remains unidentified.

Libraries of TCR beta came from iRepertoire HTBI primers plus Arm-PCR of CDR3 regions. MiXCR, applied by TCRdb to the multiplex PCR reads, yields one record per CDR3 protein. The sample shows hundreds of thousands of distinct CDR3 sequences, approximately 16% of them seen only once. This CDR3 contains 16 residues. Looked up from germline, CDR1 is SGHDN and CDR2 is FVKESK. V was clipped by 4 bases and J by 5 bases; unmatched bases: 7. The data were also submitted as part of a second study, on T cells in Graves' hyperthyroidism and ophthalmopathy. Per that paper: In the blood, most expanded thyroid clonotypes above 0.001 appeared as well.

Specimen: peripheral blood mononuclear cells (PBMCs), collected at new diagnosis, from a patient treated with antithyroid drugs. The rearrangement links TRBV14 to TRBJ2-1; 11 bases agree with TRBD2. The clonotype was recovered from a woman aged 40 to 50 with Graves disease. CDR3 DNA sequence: TGTGCCAGCAGCCGACTCGGGACTAGCGGTCACAATGAGCAGTTCTTC. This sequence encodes CASSRLGTSGHNEQFF.